Listed here are 15 T cell receptor beta chains from one sample, sequenced in a study of blood T cells in healthy people across ages. Through a sample-barcoded 5' primer and a J-beta primer mix, a second PCR was run for 7 to 11 cycles. Via MiXCR, TCRdb re-called the 5' RACE reads, giving one row per CDR3 protein. Of approximately 780,000 distinct CDR3 sequences listed, 20% to 30% are singletons. In addition, the sample was reused for a study of T cells of mothers and their children.

What was sequenced was blood. The receptors were sampled from a boy aged 5-17 years in good health.

J is TRBJ2-3 and V is TRBV6-5, with 9 bases identical to TRBD2. CDR1 MNHEY and CDR2 SVGAGI come from the germline V gene. The trim removed 2 bases at V and 5 bases at J, leaving 5 bases unmatched. The CDR3 sequence is 15 residues long. The CDR3 protein is CASSYAGGRRDTQYF. CDR3 DNA: TGTGCCAGCAGTTACGCGGGGGGGCGGCGAGATACGCAGTATTTT.

This clonotype was picked up a small number of times. The V call is TRBV5-1, the J call TRBJ1-1; D may be TRBD1 (6 bases). Between the trimmed V and J ends, which lost 3 bases and 4 bases, there was a span of 16 bases. Germline V CDR1 and CDR2: SGHRS, YFSETQ. The CDR3 extends over 15 amino acids. The CDR3 DNA is TGCGCCAGCAGCTCCGGGGGGGGCGCGAGCACTGAAGCTTTCTTT. Its protein is CASSSGGGASTEAFF.

The gene calls are TRBV6-1 and TRBJ1-4; TRBD1 is a possible D gene (5 bases). With 4 bases removed from V and 0 bases from J, the gap between germline ends came to 15 bases. CDR1 MNHNS and CDR2 SASEGT come from the germline V gene. CDR3 length: 17 amino acids. The CDR3 sequence is CASSGGFGAATNEKLFF. Here the CDR3 DNA reads TGTGCCAGCAGTGGGGGGTTCGGGGCTGCAACTAATGAAAAACTGTTTTTT.

Only a few counts were recorded for this clonotype. The chain couples TRBV3-1 to TRBJ2-1, with 7 bases aligning to TRBD1. Germline CDR1 LGHDT, CDR2 YNNKEL (reference sequence). The CDR3 is 15 residues long. V shed 2 bases and J 2 bases; nucleotides not matched to a gene: 3. The DNA for the CDR3 is TGTGCCAGCAGCCAAAGGGGGCCTACCTACAATGAGCAGTTCTTC. It encodes CASSQRGPTYNEQFF.

This clonotype was counted a few times. The CDR3 DNA is TGTGCCAGCAGTGAAAAGGGACTAGCGGTATACAATGAGCAGTTCTTC. Encoded protein: CASSEKGLAVYNEQFF. The chain uses TRBV2 and TRBJ2-1, with TRBD2 matching 11 bases. V lost 2 bases, J lost 4 bases, and 4 bases stayed unmatched. The CDR3 has 16 amino acids. The V gene's germline CDR1 is SNHLY and CDR2 FYNNEI.

The chain couples TRBV4-1 to TRBJ2-2, with D hard to call. V lost 2 bases and J lost 6, with 4 bases in between. CDR1 and CDR2 from the germline V gene are MGHRA and YSYEKL. The CDR3 spans 12 residues. CDR3 in DNA: TGCGCCAGCAGCCAACCGGCCGGGGAGCTGTTTTTT. Amino acids: CASSQPAGELFF.

The V gene is TRBV14, the J gene TRBJ2-5, with D perhaps matching TRBD2 (5 bases). This CDR3 has 15 amino acids. From germline, CDR1 is SGHDN and CDR2 FVKESK. V dropped 1 base and J dropped 5 bases, with 14 bases sitting between them. The CDR3 loop is CASSQGEGFGETQYF. The DNA of the CDR3 is TGTGCCAGCAGCCAAGGAGAGGGTTTCGGGGAGACCCAGTACTTC. The full variable domain, its missing parts supplied by reference TRBV14 and TRBJ2-5, is EAGVTQFPSHSVIEKGQTVTLRCDPISGHDNLYWYRRVMGKEIKFLLHFVKESKQDESGMPNNRFLAERTGGTYSTLKVQPAELEDSGVYFCASSQGEGFGETQYFGPGTRLLVL.

Many counts were recorded for this clonotype. The gene calls are TRBV5-1 and TRBJ2-6; D ambiguous. Looked up from germline, CDR1 is SGHRS and CDR2 is YFSETQ. The CDR3 sequence is 15 residues long. V was cut by 0 bases and J by 2 bases, with 6 bases left in between. The CDR3 DNA is TGCGCCAGCAGCTTGGAGGGAACTGGGGCCAACGTCCTGACTTTC. Translation gives CASSLEGTGANVLTF.

The chain is built from TRBV29-1 and TRBJ2-1, with D tentatively TRBD1 (6 bases). Germline-derived CDR1 and CDR2 are SQVTM and ANQGSEA. Trimming removed 4 bases from V and 6 bases from J, with 16 bases in between. The CDR3 consists of 14 residues. The CDR3 DNA is TGCAGCGTTGTTAGGGGTGTAGGGGGCAATGAGCAGTTCTTC. Its translation is CSVVRGVGGNEQFF.

This clonotype was recorded a few times. The chain joins TRBV5-1 to TRBJ2-1; the D gene is possibly TRBD2 (5 bases). Per germline, CDR1 SGHRS and CDR2 YFSETQ. This CDR3 has 16 residues. V was clipped by 0 bases and J by 0 bases, with 10 bases between them. Here the CDR3 reads CASSLGSGSSYNEQFF. In nucleotides, the CDR3 is TGCGCCAGCAGCTTGGGTTCGGGAAGCTCCTACAATGAGCAGTTCTTC.

This clonotype was seen a handful of times. The chain employs TRBV4-2 and TRBJ2-5; unclear D gene. V lost 0 bases to trimming and J lost 7 bases, with 9 bases between them. The germline CDR1 and CDR2 sequences are LGHNA and YNFKEQ. CDR3 length equals 13 residues. Written as DNA, the CDR3 is TGTGCCAGCAGCCAAGAAACTCCGGGGACCCAGTACTTC. It encodes CASSQETPGTQYF.

This sequence joins TRBV12-3 or TRBV12-4 and TRBJ2-7; D not certain. The CDR3 covers 14 residues. Trimming removed 6 bases at V and 0 bases at J, with 12 bases between. In DNA, the CDR3 is TGTGCCAGCAGAACGACTGAAAGCTCCTACGAGCAGTACTTC. It codes for CASRTTESSYEQYF.

This chain uses TRBV7-9 with TRBJ2-5; no clear D gene. Germline CDR1 reads SEHNR; CDR2 reads FQNEAQ (reference sequence). This CDR3 region has 11 residues. Trimming left V 4 bases short and J 10 bases short, with 10 bases between. In DNA, the CDR3 is TGTGCCAGCAGCTACGGCGAAAGCCAGTACTTC. Amino acids: CASSYGESQYF.

This clonotype appeared a few times. The V gene is TRBV14, the J gene TRBJ2-5; D tentatively reads TRBD1 or TRBD2 (5 bases each). This CDR3 is 19 amino acids long. Germline lookup yields CDR1 SGHDN and CDR2 FVKESK. V was pared by 0 bases and J by 4 bases, with 24 bases between. The CDR3 DNA is TGTGCCAGCAGCCAAGATCGCAGGGCGGGCTCCAGATGGGGAGAGACCCAGTACTTC. It specifies CASSQDRRAGSRWGETQYF.

The chain uses TRBV20-1 and TRBJ1-5; 7 bases match TRBD1. With 6 bases clipped from V and 3 bases from J, the junction kept 5 bases outside the gene matches. This CDR3 is 13 amino acids long. The germline CDR1 and CDR2 sequences are DFQATT and SNEGSKA (reference sequence). The CDR3: CSAGTATNQPQHF. CDR3 coding DNA: TGCAGTGCCGGGACAGCTACCAATCAGCCCCAGCATTTT.